The present T cell receptor beta chain was sequenced within a study of patients and donors after allogeneic stem cell transplantation (dated by TCRdb to 2020 to 2022). The CDR3 measures 16 amino acids from cysteine to phenylalanine. The retained sequence is limited to the CDR3, 48 bases, with the frame set at the first base. Clipping removes 4 bases from V and 2 bases from J, with 4 as the unmatched junction base count. From the germline V gene (reference sequence), CDR1 is LGHDT and CDR2 is YNNKEL. On this clonotype itself: This clone's antigen is unknown. Per-base quality was not reported, and no clone a single base away is much larger than it.

Library prep was done by RT-PCR. Sequencing instrument: NextSeq 550. TCRdb reworked the public reads: Q25 trimming with fastp, MiXCR clone assembly, productive beta chains retained. A single entry per CDR3 protein holds the most common genes and DNA from its merged rows. The sample table shows 200,000 to 250,000 distinct CDR3 sequences, and roughly 14% are seen once. The top ten hold around a tenth of the sample. Sequencing was done on a sample of blood, either unsorted or a sorted T cell fraction (not recorded which). The source of this sequence is a human donor who was either an allogeneic HSCT recipient or a stem cell or donor lymphocyte infusion donor (not recorded which). It is not recorded whose cells these are; they may come from a transplant donor. The rearrangement combines TRBV3-1 with TRBJ2-3; TRBD2 matches 12 bases in the middle. CDR3 reads: CASSPGTSGHTDTQYF. The nucleotide sequence reads TGTGCCAGCAGCCCCGGGACTAGCGGGCACACAGATACGCAGTATTTT.